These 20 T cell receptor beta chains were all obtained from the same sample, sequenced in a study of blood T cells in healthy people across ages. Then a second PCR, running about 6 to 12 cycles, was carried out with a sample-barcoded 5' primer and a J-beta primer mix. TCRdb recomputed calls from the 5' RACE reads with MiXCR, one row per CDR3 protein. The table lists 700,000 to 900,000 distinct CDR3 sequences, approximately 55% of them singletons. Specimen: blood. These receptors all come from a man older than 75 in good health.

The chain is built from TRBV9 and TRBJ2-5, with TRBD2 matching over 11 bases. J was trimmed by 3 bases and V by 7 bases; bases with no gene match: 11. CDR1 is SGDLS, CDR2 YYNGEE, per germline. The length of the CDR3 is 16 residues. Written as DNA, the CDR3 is TGTGCCAGCTCGCCCCGACCGGGACTAGCGGAAGAGACCCAGTACTTC. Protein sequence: CASSPRPGLAEETQYF.

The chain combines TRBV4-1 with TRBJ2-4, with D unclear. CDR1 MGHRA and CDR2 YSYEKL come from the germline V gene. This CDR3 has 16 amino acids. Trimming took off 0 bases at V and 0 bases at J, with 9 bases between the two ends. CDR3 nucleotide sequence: TGCGCCAGCAGCCAAGATGTGGGGATAGCCAAAAACATTCAGTACTTC. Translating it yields CASSQDVGIAKNIQYF.

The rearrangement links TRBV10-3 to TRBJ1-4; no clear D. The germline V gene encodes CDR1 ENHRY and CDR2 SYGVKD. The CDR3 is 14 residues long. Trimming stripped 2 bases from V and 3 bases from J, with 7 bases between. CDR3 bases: TGTGCCATCAGTGAGAGGCGTTCTAATGAAAAACTGTTTTTT. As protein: CAISERRSNEKLFF.

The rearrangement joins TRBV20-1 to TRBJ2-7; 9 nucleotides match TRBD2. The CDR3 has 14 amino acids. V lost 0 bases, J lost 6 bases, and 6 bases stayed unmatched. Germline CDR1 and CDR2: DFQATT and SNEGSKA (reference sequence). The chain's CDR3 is CSAREPSGNGEQYF. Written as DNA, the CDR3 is TGCAGTGCTAGAGAGCCTAGCGGGAATGGCGAGCAGTACTTC.

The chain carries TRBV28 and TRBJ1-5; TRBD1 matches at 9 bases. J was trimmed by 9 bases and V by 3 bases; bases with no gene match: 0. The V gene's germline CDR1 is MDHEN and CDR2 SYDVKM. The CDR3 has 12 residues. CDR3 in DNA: TGTGCCAGCAGTTTGGGACAGGGGCCCCAGCATTTT. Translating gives CASSLGQGPQHF.

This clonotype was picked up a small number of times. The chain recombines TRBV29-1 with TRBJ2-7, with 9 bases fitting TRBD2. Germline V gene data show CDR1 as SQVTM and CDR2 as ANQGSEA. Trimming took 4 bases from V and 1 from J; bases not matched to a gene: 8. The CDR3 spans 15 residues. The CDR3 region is CSVGFASGVSYEQYF. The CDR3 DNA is TGCAGCGTTGGGTTCGCTAGCGGGGTGTCCTACGAGCAGTACTTC.

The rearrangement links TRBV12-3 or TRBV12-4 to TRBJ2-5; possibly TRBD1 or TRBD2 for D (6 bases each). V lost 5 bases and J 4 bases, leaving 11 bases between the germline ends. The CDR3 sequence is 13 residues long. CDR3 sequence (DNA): TGTGCCAGCAGTATCAGGGGAGGAGAGACCCAGTACTTC. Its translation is CASSIRGGETQYF.

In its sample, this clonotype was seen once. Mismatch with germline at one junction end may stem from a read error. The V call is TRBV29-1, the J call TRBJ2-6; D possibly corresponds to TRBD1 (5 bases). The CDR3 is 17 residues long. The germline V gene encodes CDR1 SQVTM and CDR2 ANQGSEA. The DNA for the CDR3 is TGCAGCGTTGATTCTCGACAAACCAACTCTGGGGCCAACGTCCCGACTTTC. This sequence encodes CSVDSRQTNSGANVPTF.

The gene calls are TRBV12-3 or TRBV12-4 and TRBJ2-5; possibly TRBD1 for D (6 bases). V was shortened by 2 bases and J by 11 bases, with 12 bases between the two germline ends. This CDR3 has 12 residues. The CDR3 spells CASSLPGEEQYF. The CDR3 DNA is TGTGCCAGCAGTTTACCAGGGGAAGAGCAGTACTTC.

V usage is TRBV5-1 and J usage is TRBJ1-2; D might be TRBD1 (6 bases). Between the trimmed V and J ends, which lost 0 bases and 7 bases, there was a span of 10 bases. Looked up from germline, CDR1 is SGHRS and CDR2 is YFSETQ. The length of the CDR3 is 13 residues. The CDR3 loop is CASSLEQGGGYTF. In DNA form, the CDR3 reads TGCGCCAGCAGCTTGGAACAGGGAGGTGGCTACACCTTC.

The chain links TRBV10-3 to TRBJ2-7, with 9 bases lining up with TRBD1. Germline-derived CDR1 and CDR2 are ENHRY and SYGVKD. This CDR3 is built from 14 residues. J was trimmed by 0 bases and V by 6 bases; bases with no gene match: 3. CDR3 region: CAISWTGASYEQYF. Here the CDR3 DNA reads TGTGCCATCAGCTGGACAGGGGCCTCCTACGAGCAGTACTTC.

CDR3 in DNA: TGTGCCACCAGTGCGGGACAGGGCCACCAAGAGACCCAGTACTTC. Its protein is CATSAGQGHQETQYF. V usage is TRBV24-1 and J usage is TRBJ2-5; 9 nucleotides align to TRBD1. The length of the CDR3 is 15 residues. CDR1 is KGHDR, CDR2 SFDVKD, per germline. Unmatched junction bases numbered 3, after V lost 5 bases and J lost 0 bases.

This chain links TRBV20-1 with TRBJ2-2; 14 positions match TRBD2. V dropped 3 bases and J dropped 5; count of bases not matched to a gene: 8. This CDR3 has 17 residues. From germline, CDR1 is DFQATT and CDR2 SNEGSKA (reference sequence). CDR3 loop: CSARDRGTSGRTGELFF. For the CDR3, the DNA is TGCAGTGCTAGGGATAGGGGGACTAGCGGGAGAACCGGGGAGCTGTTTTTT.

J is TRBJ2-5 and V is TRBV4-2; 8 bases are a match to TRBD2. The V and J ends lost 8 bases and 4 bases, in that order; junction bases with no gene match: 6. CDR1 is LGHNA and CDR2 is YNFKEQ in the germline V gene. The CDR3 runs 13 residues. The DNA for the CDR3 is TGTGCCAGCGCCCGGGAGGGTGGAGAGACCCAGTACTTC. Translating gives CASAREGGETQYF.

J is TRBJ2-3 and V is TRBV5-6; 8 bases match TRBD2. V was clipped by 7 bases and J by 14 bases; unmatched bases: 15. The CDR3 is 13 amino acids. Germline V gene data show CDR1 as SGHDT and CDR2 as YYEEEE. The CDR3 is CASEGAGGRYAYF. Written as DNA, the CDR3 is TGTGCCAGCGAGGGCGCGGGAGGCAGATACGCGTATTTT.

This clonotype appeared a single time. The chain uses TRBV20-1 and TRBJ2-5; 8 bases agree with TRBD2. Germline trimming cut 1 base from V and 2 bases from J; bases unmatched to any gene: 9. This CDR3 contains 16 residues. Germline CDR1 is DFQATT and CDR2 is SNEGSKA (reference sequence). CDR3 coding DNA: TGCAGTGCTAGAGGGACCCACGCTAGCGGGCAAGAGACCCAGTACTTC. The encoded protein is CSARGTHASGQETQYF.

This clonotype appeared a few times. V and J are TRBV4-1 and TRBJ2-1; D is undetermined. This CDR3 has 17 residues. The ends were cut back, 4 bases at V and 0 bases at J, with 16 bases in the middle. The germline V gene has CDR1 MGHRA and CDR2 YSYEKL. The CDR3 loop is CASSLVIAMGSYNEQFF. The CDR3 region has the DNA TGCGCCAGCAGCCTAGTTATAGCTATGGGCTCCTACAATGAGCAGTTCTTC.

Here the CDR3 DNA reads TGTGCCACCAGTGATTTGAATGGTTTGCACAGATACGCGTATTTT. It is translated as CATSDLNGLHRYAYF. The chain combines TRBV24-1 with TRBJ2-3; D call uncertain. V was pared by 0 bases and J by 14 bases, with 20 bases between. The germline CDR1 and CDR2 sequences are KGHDR and SFDVKD. The CDR3 runs to 15 residues.

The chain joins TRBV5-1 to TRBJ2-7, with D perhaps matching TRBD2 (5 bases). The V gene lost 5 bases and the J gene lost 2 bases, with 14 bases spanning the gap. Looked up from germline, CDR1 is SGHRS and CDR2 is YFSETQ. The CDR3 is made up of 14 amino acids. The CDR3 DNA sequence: TGCGCCAGCAGGAGGGAGCCCGCTACCTACGAGCAGTACTTC. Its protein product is CASRREPATYEQYF.

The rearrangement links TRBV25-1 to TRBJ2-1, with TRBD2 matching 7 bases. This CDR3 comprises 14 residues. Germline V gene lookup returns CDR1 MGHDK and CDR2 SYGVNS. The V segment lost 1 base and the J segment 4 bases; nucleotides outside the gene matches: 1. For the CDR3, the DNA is TGTGCCAGCAGTGAATGGGGGGGTTACAATGAGCAGTTCTTC. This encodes CASSEWGGYNEQFF.